This is a list of T cell receptor beta chains from one sample in a study of PD-1 blockade in classical Hodgkin lymphoma. TCRdb's copy holds only in-frame clones and misses some; the assay was immunoSEQ multiplex PCR. The sample consists of about 14,000 clones, around 84% of them appearing once. Sequenced: CD4+ T cells from blood. The receptor set was obtained from a human donor with classical Hodgkin lymphoma. Each CDR3 is given with its conserved first and last residue. A D gene is named only where the DNA matches it firmly. Clone sizes are given selectively: once, few, many, or a class where the clone is expanded.

V	size	J	D	CDR3	DNA
TRBV6-5	-	TRBJ1-2	TRBD1	CASSPRQGPYGYTF	TGTGCCAGCAGTCCCCGACAGGGCCCCTATGGCTACACCTTC
TRBV9	-	TRBJ2-7	-	CASSGDSSFGEQYF	TGTGCCAGCAGCGGGGACTCTTCCTTCGGCGAGCAGTACTTC
TRBV19	-	TRBJ2-2	-	CASSIGGRTTGELFF	TGTGCCAGTAGTATAGGGGGCAGAACCACCGGGGAGCTGTTTTTT
TRBV10-3	-	TRBJ1-3	-	CAISEGPAQAGNTIYF	TGTGCCATCAGCGAGGGCCCGGCACAGGCTGGAAACACCATATATTTT
TRBV28	-	TRBJ2-7	-	CASSLVRGPYEQYF	TGTGCCAGCAGTTTAGTCCGGGGACCCTACGAGCAGTACTTC
TRBV5-1	-	TRBJ1-1	-	CASSPGRSEAEAFF	TGCGCCAGCAGCCCCGGACGGTCGGAGGCTGAAGCTTTCTTT
TRBV18	-	TRBJ2-5	-	CASSRNRKGETQYF	TGTGCCAGCTCGCGGAACAGGAAGGGAGAGACCCAGTACTTC
TRBV19	-	TRBJ1-2	-	CASSRDFSSYGYTF	TGTGCCAGTAGTAGGGACTTCTCCTCCTATGGCTACACCTTC
TRBV5-8	-	TRBJ2-3	-	CASGRRGPSTDTQYF	TGTGCCAGCGGGAGGCGGGGGCCTAGCACAGATACGCAGTATTTT
TRBV5-4	-	TRBJ2-1	TRBD2	CASSSRAGVGNEQFF	TGTGCCAGCAGCTCTCGTGCGGGAGTCGGCAATGAGCAGTTCTTC
TRBV2	-	TRBJ2-1	-	CASSQSPSYNEQFF	TGTGCCAGCAGCCAGAGTCCCTCCTACAATGAGCAGTTCTTC
TRBV18	-	TRBJ2-5	-	CASSPVGQETQYF	TGTGCCAGCTCACCAGTAGGCCAAGAGACCCAGTACTTC
TRBV7-2	few	TRBJ1-1	-	CASSFLGRPEAFF	TGTGCCAGCAGCTTCCTGGGGCGGCCTGAAGCTTTCTTT
TRBV7-2	-	TRBJ2-3	-	CASSLRRRGIGTDTQYF	TGTGCCAGCAGCTTACGCCGGCGGGGAATAGGGACAGATACGCAGTATTTT
TRBV28	-	TRBJ2-7	-	CASSLRGLPPYEQYF	TGTGCCAGCAGTTTACGGGGTCTACCCCCCTACGAGCAGTACTTC
TRBV19	-	TRBJ2-2	TRBD2	CASSIAGVTGELFF	TGTGCCAGTAGCATAGCGGGAGTAACCGGGGAGCTGTTTTTT
TRBV10-3	-	TRBJ2-7	-	CAISDTGVSSYEQYF	TGTGCCATCAGTGATACGGGGGTAAGCTCCTACGAGCAGTACTTC
TRBV4-1	-	TRBJ2-3	TRBD2	CASSQDTSGSPDTQYF	TGCGCCAGCAGCCAAGATACTAGCGGGAGCCCAGATACGCAGTATTTT
TRBV29-1	-	TRBJ1-5	TRBD1	CSGTGVKRNQPQHF	TGCAGCGGTACAGGGGTTAAGCGCAATCAGCCCCAGCATTTT
TRBV18	-	TRBJ1-1	-	CASSPRQGMNTEAFF	TGTGCCAGCTCACCCCGCCAGGGTATGAACACTGAAGCTTTCTTT
TRBV6-1	-	TRBJ2-7	-	CASRTNSYEQYF	TGTGCCAGCAGGACCAATAGCTACGAGCAGTACTTC
TRBV19	-	TRBJ1-1	-	CASSIDRGLNTEAFF	TGTGCCAGTAGTATAGATCGGGGGTTGAACACTGAAGCTTTCTTT
TRBV28	-	TRBJ1-5	-	CATRTGSRDGNQPQHF	TGTGCCACCCGAACTGGAAGCAGGGACGGCAATCAGCCCCAGCATTTT
TRBV5-5	-	TRBJ2-7	-	CASSFSLGYEQYF	TGTGCCAGCAGCTTTAGTCTAGGGTACGAGCAGTACTTC
TRBV7-6	-	TRBJ1-3	-	CASSLTAGNTIYF	TGTGCCAGCAGCCTGACAGCTGGAAACACCATATATTTT
TRBV7-2	few	TRBJ2-7	TRBD2	CASSPGTSKYF	TGTGCCAGCAGCCCGGGGACTAGCAAGTACTTC
TRBV29-1	-	TRBJ1-2	TRBD1	CSVETGQGYGYTF	TGCAGCGTTGAAACAGGACAGGGGTATGGCTACACCTTC
TRBV11-3	once	TRBJ2-3	-	CASSPGLAPAGDTQYF	TGTGCCAGCAGCCCTGGGCTGGCGCCAGCAGGAGATACGCAGTATTTT
TRBV7-3	-	TRBJ2-6	-	CASSPLGTSGANVLTF	TGTGCCAGCAGCCCCCTAGGAACATCTGGGGCCAACGTCCTGACTTTC
TRBV6-5	-	TRBJ2-5	-	CASSYSAEGKETQYF	TGTGCCAGCAGTTACTCAGCGGAAGGGAAAGAGACCCAGTACTTC
TRBV7-3	-	TRBJ2-7	-	CASSLMAGDSYEQYF	TGTGCCAGCAGCTTAATGGCCGGGGACTCCTACGAGCAGTACTTC
TRBV19	-	TRBJ1-1	-	CASSTGLLRGSTEAFF	TGTGCCAGTAGTACCGGCCTCCTCAGGGGTAGCACTGAAGCTTTCTTT
TRBV28	-	TRBJ1-2	-	CASSAPPESPRYTF	TGTGCCAGCAGTGCCCCCCCGGAATCTCCCCGCTACACCTTC
TRBV10-2	once	TRBJ1-6	-	CASSENGLHSPLHF	TGCGCCAGCAGTGAGAATGGTTTGCATTCACCCCTCCACTTT
TRBV27	-	TRBJ2-7	TRBD2	CASSLLAGGTYEQYF	TGTGCCAGCAGTTTGCTAGCGGGAGGCACCTACGAGCAGTACTTC
TRBV9	-	TRBJ2-1	TRBD2	CASSVGGLAVNEQFF	TGTGCCAGCAGCGTAGGGGGACTAGCGGTCAATGAGCAGTTCTTC
TRBV11-2	-	TRBJ1-4	TRBD1	CASSPSPGTGSEKLFF	TGTGCCAGCAGCCCGAGTCCCGGGACAGGGAGTGAAAAACTGTTTTTT
TRBV7-9	-	TRBJ1-5	TRBD1	CASSLTGTGRQPQHF	TGTGCCAGCAGCTTGACAGGGACAGGGCGTCAGCCCCAGCATTTT
TRBV21-1	-	TRBJ2-7	-	CASSKVLSGQGRGPGLAGPYEQYF	TGTGCCAGCAGCAAAGTTCTTTCAGGACAGGGCCGTGGGCCGGGACTAGCGGGGCCCTACGAGCAGTACTTC
TRBV19	-	TRBJ1-5	-	CASSQGHGQPQHF	TGTGCCAGTAGTCAGGGTCATGGTCAGCCCCAGCATTTT
TRBV5-6	-	TRBJ1-5	TRBD1	CASSFYPGGNQPQHF	TGTGCCAGCAGTTTTTACCCAGGGGGAAATCAGCCCCAGCATTTT
TRBV11-3	-	TRBJ2-2	-	CASSLSGLNTGELFF	TGTGCCAGCAGCCTCTCGGGTCTCAACACCGGGGAGCTGTTTTTT
TRBV5-1	-	TRBJ2-2	-	CAGNMNTGELFF	TGCGCCGGGAATATGAACACCGGGGAGCTGTTTTTT
TRBV28	-	TRBJ1-3	-	CASSARAGFGEPLRNTIYF	TGTGCCAGCAGTGCCCGGGCAGGTTTCGGTGAGCCACTTCGAAACACCATATATTTT
TRBV28	-	TRBJ1-2	-	CASSLSRINSVARDGYTF	TGTGCCAGCAGTTTATCTCGTATTAACAGTGTCGCGAGGGATGGCTACACCTTC
TRBV7-7	-	TRBJ2-5	TRBD2	CASSLVGLAGETQYF	TGTGCCAGCAGCTTAGTCGGACTAGCGGGAGAGACCCAGTACTTC
TRBV6-6	once	TRBJ1-6	TRBD1	CASSTGQGVGSPLHF	TGTGCCAGCAGTACCGGACAGGGGGTTGGGTCACCCCTCCACTTT
TRBV2	-	TRBJ2-5	-	CASSKIGGETQYF	TGTGCCAGCAGTAAAATAGGGGGGGAGACCCAGTACTTC
TRBV5-1	-	TRBJ2-5	-	CASGHSPGGTQYF	TGCGCCAGCGGGCACAGTCCCGGGGGGACCCAGTACTTC
TRBV5-3	-	TRBJ1-2	TRBD1	CARSSTGNGYTF	TGTGCCAGAAGCTCGACAGGGAATGGCTACACCTTC
TRBV19	-	TRBJ2-2	TRBD2	CASRTSGRPRDTGELFF	TGTGCCAGTAGGACTAGCGGGAGGCCTCGGGACACCGGGGAGCTGTTTTTT